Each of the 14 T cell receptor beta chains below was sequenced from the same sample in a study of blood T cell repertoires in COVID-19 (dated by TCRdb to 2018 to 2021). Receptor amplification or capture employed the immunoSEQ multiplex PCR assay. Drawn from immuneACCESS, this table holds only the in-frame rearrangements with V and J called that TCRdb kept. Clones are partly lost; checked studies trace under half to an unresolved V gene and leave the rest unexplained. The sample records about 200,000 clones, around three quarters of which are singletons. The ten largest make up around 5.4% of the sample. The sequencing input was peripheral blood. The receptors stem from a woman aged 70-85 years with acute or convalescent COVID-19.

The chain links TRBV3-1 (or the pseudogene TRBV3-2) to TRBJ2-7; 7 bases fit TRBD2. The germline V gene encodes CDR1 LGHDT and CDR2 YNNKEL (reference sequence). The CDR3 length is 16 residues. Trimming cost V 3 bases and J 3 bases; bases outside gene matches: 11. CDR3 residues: CASSQPGLSRDYEQYF. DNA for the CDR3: TGTGCCAGCAGCCAGCCGGGACTAAGTCGGGACTACGAGCAGTACTTC.

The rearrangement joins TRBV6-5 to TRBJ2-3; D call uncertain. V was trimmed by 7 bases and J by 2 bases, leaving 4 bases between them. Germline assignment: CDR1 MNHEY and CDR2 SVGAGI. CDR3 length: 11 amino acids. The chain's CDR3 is CASTHTDTQYF. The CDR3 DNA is TGTGCCAGCACCCACACAGATACGCAGTATTTT.

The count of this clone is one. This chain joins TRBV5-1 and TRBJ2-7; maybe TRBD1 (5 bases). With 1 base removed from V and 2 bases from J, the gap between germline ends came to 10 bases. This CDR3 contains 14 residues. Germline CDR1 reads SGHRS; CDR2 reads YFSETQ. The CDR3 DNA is TGCGCCAGCAGCTTGCAGGGTTCGGCCTACGAGCAGTACTTC. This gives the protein CASSLQGSAYEQYF. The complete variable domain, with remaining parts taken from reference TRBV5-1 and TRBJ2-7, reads KAGVTQTPRYLIKTRGQQVTLSCSPISGHRSVSWYQQTPGQGLQFLFEYFSETQRNKGNFPGRFSGRQFSNSRSEMNVSTLELGDSALYLCASSLQGSAYEQYFGPGTRLTVT.

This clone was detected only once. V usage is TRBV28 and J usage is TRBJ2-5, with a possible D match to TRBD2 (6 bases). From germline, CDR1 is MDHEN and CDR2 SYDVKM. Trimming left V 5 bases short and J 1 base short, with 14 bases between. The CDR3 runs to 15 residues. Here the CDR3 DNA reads TGTGCCAGCAGTCCCCCCCTCGGGGGCCAAGAGACCCAGTACTTC. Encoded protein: CASSPPLGGQETQYF.

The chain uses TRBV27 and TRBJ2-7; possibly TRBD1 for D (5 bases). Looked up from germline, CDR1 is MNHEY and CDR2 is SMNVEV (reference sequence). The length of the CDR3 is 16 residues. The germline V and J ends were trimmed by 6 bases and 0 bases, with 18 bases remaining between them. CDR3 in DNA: TGTGCCAGCAGCCCGCTAGACAGATTGGGCTCCTACGAGCAGTACTTC. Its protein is CASSPLDRLGSYEQYF.

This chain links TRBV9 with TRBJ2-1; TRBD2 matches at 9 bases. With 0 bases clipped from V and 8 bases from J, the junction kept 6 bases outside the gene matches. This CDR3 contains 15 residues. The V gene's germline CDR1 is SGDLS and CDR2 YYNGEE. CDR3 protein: CASSVESGRWDEQFF. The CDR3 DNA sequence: TGTGCCAGCAGCGTAGAAAGCGGGAGGTGGGATGAGCAGTTCTTC.

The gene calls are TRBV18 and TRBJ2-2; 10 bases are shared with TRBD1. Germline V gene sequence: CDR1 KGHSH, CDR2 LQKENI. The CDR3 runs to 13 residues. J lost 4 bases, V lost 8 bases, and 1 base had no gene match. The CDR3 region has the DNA TGTGCCAGCCGGACAGGGGGCACCGGGGAGCTGTTTTTT. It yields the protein CASRTGGTGELFF. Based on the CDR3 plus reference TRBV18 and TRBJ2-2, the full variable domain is NAGVMQNPRHLVRRRGQEARLRCSPMKGHSHVYWYRQLPEEGLKFMVYLQKENIIDESGMPKERFSAEFPKEGPSILRIQQVVRGDSAAYFCASRTGGTGELFFGEGSRLTVL.

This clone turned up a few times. CDR3 in amino acids: CASSFPLAGTGELFF. The CDR3 region has the DNA TGCGCCAGCAGCTTCCCCCTAGCGGGCACCGGGGAGCTGTTTTTT. The genes are TRBV5-1 and TRBJ2-2; 8 bases are a match to TRBD2. Unmatched junction bases numbered 4, after V lost 2 bases and J lost 4 bases. The CDR3 spans 15 residues. Germline V CDR1 and CDR2: SGHRS, YFSETQ.

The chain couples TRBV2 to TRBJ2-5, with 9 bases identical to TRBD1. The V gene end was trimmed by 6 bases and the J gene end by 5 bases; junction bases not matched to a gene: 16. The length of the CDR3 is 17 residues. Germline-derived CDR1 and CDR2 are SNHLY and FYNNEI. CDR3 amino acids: CASSVGGTGPPGETQYF. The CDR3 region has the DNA TGTGCCAGCAGCGTGGGGGGGACAGGGCCGCCCGGGGAGACCCAGTACTTC.

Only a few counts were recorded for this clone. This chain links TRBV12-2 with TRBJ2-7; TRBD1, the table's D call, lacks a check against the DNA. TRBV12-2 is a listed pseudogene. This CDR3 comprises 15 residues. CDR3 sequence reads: CASRPDRDSSYEQYF. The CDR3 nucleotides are TGTGCAAGTCGCCCGGACCGGGACAGCTCGTACGAGCAGTACTTC.

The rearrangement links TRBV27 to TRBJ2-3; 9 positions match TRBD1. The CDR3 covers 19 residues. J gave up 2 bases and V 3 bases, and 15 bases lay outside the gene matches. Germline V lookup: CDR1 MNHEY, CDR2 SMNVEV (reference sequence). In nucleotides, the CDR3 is TGTGCCAGCAGTTTTACGTTTCCGGGACAGGGTTTTCCCACAGATACGCAGTATTTT. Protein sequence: CASSFTFPGQGFPTDTQYF.

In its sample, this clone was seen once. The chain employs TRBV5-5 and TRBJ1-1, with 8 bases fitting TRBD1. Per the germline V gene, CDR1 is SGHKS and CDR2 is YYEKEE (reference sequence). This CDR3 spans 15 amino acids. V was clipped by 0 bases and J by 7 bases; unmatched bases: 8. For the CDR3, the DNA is TGTGCCAGCAGCTTGGGTGAAGCAGGGGGCGTTGAAGCTTTCTTT. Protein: CASSLGEAGGVEAFF.

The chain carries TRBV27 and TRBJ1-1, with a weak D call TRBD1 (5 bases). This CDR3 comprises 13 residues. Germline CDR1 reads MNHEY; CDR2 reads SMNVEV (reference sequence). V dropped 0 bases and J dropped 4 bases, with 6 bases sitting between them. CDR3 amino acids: CASSLSGVTEAFF. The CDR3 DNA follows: TGTGCCAGCAGTTTATCAGGGGTCACTGAAGCTTTCTTT.

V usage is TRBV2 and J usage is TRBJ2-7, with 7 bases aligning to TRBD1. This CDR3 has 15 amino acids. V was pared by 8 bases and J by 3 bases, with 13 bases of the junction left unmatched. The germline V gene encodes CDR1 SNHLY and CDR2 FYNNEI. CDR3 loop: CASFLGGDLHYEQYF. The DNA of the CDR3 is TGTGCCAGCTTTTTAGGGGGCGACCTACACTACGAGCAGTACTTC.